Below, 16 T cell receptor beta chains from the same sample are listed, as sequenced in a study of cytomegalovirus exposure and HLA in healthy donors. Method: immunoSEQ multiplex PCR; TCRdb's copy keeps in-frame clones and lacks some. The sample gives under 85,000 clones, about 94% of which show up once; more than 2% is in the top ten. The sequenced sample consisted of PBMCs. The receptors derive from a woman in her late teens or twenties in good health and CMV-seronegative.

As concerns this clone: At one end the junction does not follow the germline gene, possibly because of a read error. J is TRBJ2-7 and V is TRBV6-1, with D possibly being TRBD2 (5 bases). The germline V gene encodes CDR1 MNHNS and CDR2 SASEGT. This CDR3 has 14 amino acids. CDR3 protein: CASSEAGVTYEQYF. DNA of the CDR3: TGTGCCAGCAGCGAAGCCGGGGTAACCTACGAGCAGTACTTC.

The V and J genes are TRBV18 and TRBJ2-1, with 7 bases matching TRBD2. This CDR3 has 17 amino acids. The ends lost 3 bases at V and 0 bases at J; junction bases unmatched: 8. The germline V gene encodes CDR1 KGHSH and CDR2 LQKENI. CDR3 DNA sequence: TGTGCCAGCTCACCGGCACTAGCGCAGAGCTCCTACAATGAGCAGTTCTTC. This codes for CASSPALAQSSYNEQFF.

The chain carries TRBV11-2 and TRBJ2-7; 9 bases agree with TRBD1. In germline, CDR1 is SGHAT, CDR2 FQNNGV. V dropped 1 base and J dropped 2; count of bases not matched to a gene: 12. This CDR3 contains 18 residues. The CDR3 loop is CASSLGPQDRGMPYEQYF. The DNA for the CDR3 is TGTGCCAGCAGCTTAGGTCCGCAGGACAGGGGAATGCCCTACGAGCAGTACTTC.

This clone occurred a few times. The rearrangement links TRBV2 to TRBJ2-7; no clear D gene. The CDR3 runs to 15 residues. CDR1 and CDR2 (germline): SNHLY, FYNNEI. Between the trimmed V and J ends, which lost 6 bases and 2 bases, there was a span of 17 bases. CDR3 coding DNA: TGTGCCAGCAGGCCGCCAGTAGCCCTACCCTACGAGCAGTACTTC. Translated, it gives CASRPPVALPYEQYF.

The chain employs TRBV6-1 and TRBJ2-4; D not resolved. The germline CDR1 and CDR2 sequences are MNHNS and SASEGT. The CDR3 runs to 11 residues. V lost 3 bases and J 6 bases, leaving 3 bases between the germline ends. CDR3 amino acids: CASSDLNIQYF. As DNA, the CDR3 is TGTGCCAGCAGTGACTTAAACATTCAGTACTTC.

This chain joins TRBV28 and TRBJ2-7, with 8 bases aligning to TRBD1. The germline V gene encodes CDR1 MDHEN and CDR2 SYDVKM. The length of the CDR3 is 15 residues. The V segment lost 5 bases and the J segment 2 bases; nucleotides outside the gene matches: 8. In nucleotides, the CDR3 is TGTGCCAGCAGTGTTATACAGGGGGTTCCCTACGAGCAGTACTTC. Protein: CASSVIQGVPYEQYF. Full variable domain (rest looked up from reference TRBV28 and TRBJ2-7): DVKVTQSSRYLVKRTGEKVFLECVQDMDHENMFWYRQDPGLGLRLIYFSYDVKMKEKGDIPEGYSVSREKKERFSLILESASTNQTSMYLCASSVIQGVPYEQYFGPGTRLTVT.

V is TRBV27 and J is TRBJ2-2, with a possible D match to TRBD1 (6 bases). This CDR3 region has 17 residues. V lost 1 base, J lost 0 bases, and 12 bases lay in between. Germline lookup yields CDR1 MNHEY and CDR2 SMNVEV (reference sequence). The CDR3 spells CASSLWGQGSNTGELFF. The CDR3 DNA sequence: TGTGCCAGCAGTTTATGGGGCCAGGGGTCGAACACCGGGGAGCTGTTTTTT.

The genes are TRBV4-2 and TRBJ1-4, with 7 bases fitting TRBD1. J gave up 4 bases and V 1 base, and 0 bases lay outside the gene matches. Germline CDR1 and CDR2: LGHNA and YNFKEQ. There are 14 residues in the CDR3. CDR3 region: CASSQGQGNEKLFF. The CDR3 DNA follows: TGTGCCAGCAGCCAAGGACAGGGTAATGAAAAACTGTTTTTT.

The J gene is TRBJ1-1, the V gene TRBV30, with 8 bases that match TRBD1. This CDR3 has 15 residues. V trimming: 2 bases; J trimming: 2 bases; junction bases outside the gene matches: 7. Looked up from germline, CDR1 is GTSNPN and CDR2 is SVGIG (reference sequence). DNA of the CDR3: TGTGCCTGGAGTCCCCGACAGGGGCGAAACACTGAAGCTTTCTTT. Translating gives CAWSPRQGRNTEAFF.

V usage is TRBV10-2 and J usage is TRBJ2-5, with 8 nucleotides matching TRBD2. Germline V gene sequence: CDR1 WSHSY, CDR2 SAAADI. The trim removed 7 bases at V and 5 bases at J, leaving 18 bases unmatched. This CDR3 contains 17 residues. The CDR3, as DNA: TGCGCCAGCATCGAGGGTACAGCGGGGGCCCTCGGGGAGACCCAGTACTTC. This translates into CASIEGTAGALGETQYF.

The V call is TRBV27, the J call TRBJ2-1; 7 bases are a match to TRBD2. CDR1 and CDR2 from the germline V gene are MNHEY and SMNVEV (reference sequence). The ends lost 3 bases at V and 5 bases at J; junction bases unmatched: 7. CDR3 size: 15 residues. This CDR3 is CASSFRAGAHNEQFF. CDR3 DNA: TGTGCCAGCAGTTTTCGGGCGGGAGCCCACAATGAGCAGTTCTTC.

The chain is built from TRBV21-1 and TRBJ2-1; TRBD2 is taken as the D call from the table, unchecked against the DNA. TRBV21-1 is flagged as a pseudogene. The CDR3 has 18 residues. CDR3 DNA: TGTGCCAGCAGCAAAGGTGAGGATAGCGGGGGACTAAACAATGAGCAGTTCTTC. This encodes CASSKGEDSGGLNNEQFF.

The V gene is TRBV2, the J gene TRBJ2-2; D unclear. CDR1 and CDR2 (germline): SNHLY, FYNNEI. The V end lost 3 bases, the J end lost 0 bases, and 11 bases lay between the germline ends. This CDR3 contains 16 residues. CDR3 in amino acids: CASSESGRANTGELFF. The CDR3 DNA sequence: TGTGCCAGCAGTGAGTCGGGTCGTGCGAACACCGGGGAGCTGTTTTTT.

V gene TRBV7-9 combines with J gene TRBJ2-1; 8 positions match TRBD1. The CDR3 extends over 16 amino acids. Germline CDR1 reads SEHNR; CDR2 reads FQNEAQ (reference sequence). V lost 5 bases and J lost 0; bases outside the gene matches: 6. In DNA form, the CDR3 reads TGTGCCAGCAGCCCACGACAGGGGAGCTCCTACAATGAGCAGTTCTTC. Protein sequence: CASSPRQGSSYNEQFF.

This clone has only a few counts. The J gene is TRBJ2-7, the V gene TRBV10-1; D perhaps matches TRBD1 (6 bases). Germline lookup yields CDR1 WNHNN and CDR2 SYGVQD (reference sequence). This CDR3 is built from 13 residues. V shed 3 bases and J shed 3 bases, with 9 bases lying between them. CDR3 coding DNA: TGCGCCAGCAGTGACGGACAGAACTACGAGCAGTACTTC. This sequence encodes CASSDGQNYEQYF.

V and J are TRBV5-1 and TRBJ2-5; a weak D match, TRBD2 (5 bases). CDR3 length: 16 residues. Germline lookup yields CDR1 SGHRS and CDR2 YFSETQ. V lost 1 base, J lost 2 bases, and 15 bases lay in between. CDR3 bases: TGCGCCAGCAGCTTGTCTGGCGGGCCGCTTCAAGAGACCCAGTACTTC. Its translation: CASSLSGGPLQETQYF.